The 13 T cell receptor beta chains given below trace back to one sample, sequenced in a study of CD8 T cells in ankylosing spondylitis. Broader study findings: One TCR beta motif, made up of roughly 8 highly homologous variants, appeared characteristic of ankylosing spondylitis blood.

From the 5' RACE reads, TCRdb called clonotypes with MiXCR, one entry per CDR3 protein. Of 800,000 to 900,000 distinct CDR3 sequences detected, approximately 10% appear once; the ten largest clones hold around 0.51%. Their cognate antigens are unknown. Sequenced sample: blood, either unsorted or a sorted T cell fraction (not recorded which). The receptors stem from a male donor with ankylosing spondylitis.

This clonotype was seen ten or more times. The chain combines TRBV29-1 with TRBJ2-1; TRBD2 matches 12 bases. The V gene end was trimmed by 4 bases and the J gene end by 12 bases; junction bases not matched to a gene: 10. CDR1 and CDR2 from the germline V gene are SQVTM and ANQGSEA. The CDR3 loop spans 14 amino acids. This chain's CDR3 is CSVGGPSGRGAQFF. The CDR3 DNA reads TGCAGCGTTGGCGGCCCTAGCGGGAGGGGCGCGCAGTTCTTC.

The J gene is TRBJ1-3, the V gene TRBV10-3, with D tentatively TRBD1 (6 bases). Trimming stripped 9 bases from V and 0 bases from J, with 15 bases between. The CDR3 is made up of 15 amino acids. CDR1 and CDR2 (germline): ENHRY, SYGVKD. The CDR3 DNA reads as TGTGCCATAGGACAGACCCTTCTCTCTGGAAACACCATATATTTT. Its protein is CAIGQTLLSGNTIYF.

This clonotype showed up just a few times. The chain recombines TRBV5-8 with TRBJ1-6, with TRBD1 identical over 7 bases. This CDR3 is built from 16 residues. With 4 bases clipped from V and 0 bases from J, the junction kept 4 bases outside the gene matches. Germline V gene lookup returns CDR1 SGHTS and CDR2 YDEGEE. This CDR3 reads CASSADRSSYNSPLHF. Here the CDR3 DNA reads TGTGCCAGCAGCGCGGACAGGAGCTCCTATAATTCACCCCTCCACTTT. The entire variable domain, with the rest obtained from reference TRBV5-8 and TRBJ1-6, is as follows: EAGVTQSPTHLIKTRGQQATLRCSPISGHTSVYWYQQALGLGLQFLLWYDEGEERNRGNFPPRFSGRQFPNYSSELNVNALELEDSALYLCASSADRSSYNSPLHFGNGTRLTVT.

This clonotype was detected only a few times. J is TRBJ2-3 and V is TRBV5-1; D unclear. V lost 0 bases and J 2 bases, leaving 10 bases between the germline ends. Germline values: CDR1 SGHRS, CDR2 YFSETQ. The CDR3 runs to 15 residues. CDR3 residues: CASSLGPIFTDTQYF. In nucleotides, the CDR3 is TGCGCCAGCAGCTTGGGCCCCATCTTCACAGATACGCAGTATTTT.

This clonotype was seen only a few times. The chain combines TRBV20-1 with TRBJ2-7; D not resolved. Germline V lookup: CDR1 DFQATT, CDR2 SNEGSKA (reference sequence). Trimming pared 7 bases from V and 3 bases from J, leaving 13 bases between. CDR3 length: 12 amino acids. The CDR3 nucleotides read TGCAGTGTAGGGCAGTCGGACTACGAGCAGTACTTC. Its protein product is CSVGQSDYEQYF.

This clonotype was detected only once. The gene calls are TRBV5-6 and TRBJ1-4, with D unresolved. The CDR3 is 17 residues long. CDR1 SGHDT and CDR2 YYEEEE come from the germline V gene. The germline V and J ends were trimmed by 1 base and 7 bases, with 20 bases remaining between them. CDR3 coding DNA: TGTGCCAGCAGCTTGATAGTTTACAAGTCAGGAACTGAAAAACTGTTTTTT. Amino acid sequence: CASSLIVYKSGTEKLFF.

This chain uses TRBV10-3 with TRBJ1-1, with a possible D match to TRBD1 (5 bases). The CDR3 extends over 14 amino acids. Deletions cut 3 bases from V and 5 bases from J, with 13 bases between. The germline gives CDR1 ENHRY, CDR2 SYGVKD. The CDR3 spells CAISELAQGTEAFF. The DNA for the CDR3 is TGTGCCATCAGTGAACTGGCCCAGGGAACTGAAGCTTTCTTT.

This clonotype was counted between two and nine times. The chain is built from TRBV10-2 and TRBJ2-7; 9 bases fit TRBD2. This CDR3 has 15 amino acids. CDR1 is WSHSY, CDR2 SAAADI, per germline. The V and J ends lost 6 bases and 4 bases, in that order; junction bases with no gene match: 10. CDR3 bases: TGCGCCAGCAGCTTAGCGGGAGCGTTCGGGTACGAGCAGTACTTC. Amino acid sequence: CASSLAGAFGYEQYF.

The V gene is TRBV20-1, the J gene TRBJ2-7; no definite D call. This CDR3 has 13 residues. The ends were cut back, 3 bases at V and 3 bases at J, with 12 bases in the middle. CDR1 DFQATT and CDR2 SNEGSKA come from the germline V gene (reference sequence). The CDR3 loop is CSASIGLHYEQYF. For the CDR3, the DNA is TGCAGTGCTAGTATCGGCCTTCACTACGAGCAGTACTTC.

The chain couples TRBV28 to TRBJ2-6, with D unresolved. Trimming removed 3 bases from V and 0 bases from J, with 12 bases in between. Germline assignment: CDR1 MDHEN and CDR2 SYDVKM. The CDR3 extends over 17 amino acids. CDR3 residues: CASSFPTVSSGANVLTF. CDR3 sequence (DNA): TGTGCCAGCAGTTTCCCGACCGTCAGCTCTGGGGCCAACGTCCTGACTTTC.

This clonotype has only one observation. V and J are TRBV9 and TRBJ2-3, with D maybe TRBD2 (7 bases). The CDR3 is made up of 15 amino acids. Trimming pared 4 bases from V and 7 bases from J, leaving 19 bases between. The germline CDR1 and CDR2 sequences are SGDLS and YYNGEE. This CDR3 reads CASSPVGGAQHTQYF. The CDR3 bases are TGTGCCAGCAGCCCTGTAGGGGGGGCTCAACATACGCAGTATTTT.

V and J are TRBV9 and TRBJ2-1; D might be TRBD2 (6 bases). The V end was cut by 0 bases, the J end by 10 bases, with 20 bases between. The CDR3 contains 16 residues. Germline CDR1 reads SGDLS; CDR2 reads YYNGEE. The DNA of the CDR3 is TGTGCCAGCAGCGTAGAGAGTAGCGGCAGGATAGGGGAGCAGTTCTTC. Protein product: CASSVESSGRIGEQFF.

This clonotype was seen at least ten times. V is TRBV12-3 or TRBV12-4 and J is TRBJ1-6, with a tentative D call TRBD1 (6 bases). This CDR3 has 16 amino acids. Trimming cost V 2 bases and J 3 bases, with 11 bases left between them. CDR3 nucleotides: TGTGCCAGCAGTTTAAATCCCAGGGGCTATAATTCACCCCTCCACTTT. Encoded protein: CASSLNPRGYNSPLHF.